The clone carrying this T cell receptor (beta chain) showed up just once. The antigen remains undetermined. These data are taken from a study of brain T cells in children with intractable seizures. Study-wide results and caveats: Clones missing pre-surgery may reflect undersampling of that blood sample.

The V gene lost 9 bases and the J gene lost 5 bases, with 8 bases spanning the gap. Germline CDR1 reads MNHEY; CDR2 reads SMNVEV (reference sequence). This CDR3 contains 10 residues. Libraries were prepared by immunoSEQ multiplex PCR; TCRdb keeps only in-frame clonotypes and omits some of them. The sample has 55,000 to 80,000 clones, around 96% seen once. The source of this sequence is a boy in the first two years of life with focal cortical dysplasia and intractable seizures. The sequences come from peripheral blood, collected at surgery. The chain has TRBV27 and TRBJ2-7, with D hard to call. CDR3 nucleotide sequence: TGTGCCAGGGGTTCCCACGAGCAGTACTTC. Translation gives CARGSHEQYF.